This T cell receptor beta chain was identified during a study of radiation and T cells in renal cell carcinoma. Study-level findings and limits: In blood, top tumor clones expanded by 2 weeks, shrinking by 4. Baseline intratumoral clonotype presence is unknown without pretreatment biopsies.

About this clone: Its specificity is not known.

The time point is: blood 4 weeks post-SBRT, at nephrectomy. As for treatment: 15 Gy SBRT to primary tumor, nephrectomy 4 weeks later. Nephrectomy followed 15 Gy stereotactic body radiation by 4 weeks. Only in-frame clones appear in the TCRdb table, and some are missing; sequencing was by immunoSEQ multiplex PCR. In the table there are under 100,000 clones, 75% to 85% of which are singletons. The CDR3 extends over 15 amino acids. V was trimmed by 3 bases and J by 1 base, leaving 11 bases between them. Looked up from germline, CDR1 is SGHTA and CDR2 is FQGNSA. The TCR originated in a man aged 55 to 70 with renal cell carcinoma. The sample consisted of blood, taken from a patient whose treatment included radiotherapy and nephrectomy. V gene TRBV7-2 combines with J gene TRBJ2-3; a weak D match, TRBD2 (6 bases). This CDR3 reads CASSFGGERTDTQYF. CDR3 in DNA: TGTGCCAGCAGCTTTGGAGGGGAACGCACAGATACGCAGTATTTT.